The next 17 T cell receptor beta chains were all read from a single sample in a study of T-cell reconstitution after alpha-beta-depleted transplantation in children. For TCRbeta, the library was prepared with unique molecular identifiers. TCRdb analysed the PCR reads with MiXCR anew, one entry per CDR3 protein. The data contain over 200,000 distinct CDR3 sequences, around 9.9% of them singletons. Here the sequenced sample was PBMCs, taken before TCRalphabeta/CD19-depleted stem cell transplant. The source of these receptors is a child in the first two years of life with acute myeloid leukemia, due to receive a stem cell transplant.

The V and J genes are TRBV5-4 and TRBJ2-6; D is tentatively TRBD1 or TRBD2 (5 bases each). The V end lost 1 base, the J end lost 4 bases, and 9 bases lay between the germline ends. CDR1 SGHNT and CDR2 YYREEE come from the germline V gene (reference sequence). This CDR3 region has 15 residues. CDR3 residues: CASSLKGRGANVLTF. CDR3 sequence (DNA): TGTGCCAGCAGCTTGAAGGGGAGAGGGGCCAACGTCCTGACTTTC.

This clonotype was observed at least ten times. This chain links TRBV5-1 with TRBJ2-7, with 9 nucleotides matching TRBD2. The CDR3 runs 16 residues. CDR1 and CDR2 from the germline V gene are SGHRS and YFSETQ. Trimming took 4 bases from V and 4 from J; bases not matched to a gene: 12. The CDR3 DNA is TGCGCCAGCAGCCCAATACCGGGACTAGCAGTATACGAGCAGTACTTC. Translating gives CASSPIPGLAVYEQYF.

CDR3 coding DNA: TGTGCCAGCAGCCAAGAGCCCCATCATGGCAATCAGCCCCAGCATTTT. Protein sequence: CASSQEPHHGNQPQHF. This chain connects TRBV4-2 to TRBJ1-5, with D hard to call. The ends were cut back, 0 bases at V and 2 bases at J, with 11 bases in the middle. Germline lookup yields CDR1 LGHNA and CDR2 YNFKEQ. The CDR3 runs 16 residues.

This clonotype was found many times. This rearrangement joins TRBV7-9 to TRBJ1-1, with a tentative D call TRBD1 (5 bases). V dropped 5 bases and J dropped 8 bases, with 9 bases sitting between them. CDR1 is SEHNR, CDR2 FQNEAQ, per germline (reference sequence). CDR3 length equals 11 residues. CDR3 loop: CASSEGTEAFF. For the CDR3, the DNA is TGTGCCAGCAGCGAGGGGACCGAAGCTTTCTTT.

At least ten counts were recorded for this clonotype. The chain uses TRBV3-1 and TRBJ1-1, with unresolved D. This CDR3 has 12 residues. Germline-derived CDR1 and CDR2 are LGHDT and YNNKEL (reference sequence). The V end lost 8 bases, the J end lost 4 bases, and 11 bases lay between the germline ends. The CDR3 nucleotides read TGTGCCAGCCAAGAGGTTGGCACTGAAGCTTTCTTT. It is translated as CASQEVGTEAFF.

This clonotype was counted ten times or more. V is TRBV27 and J is TRBJ2-7, with 8 bases lining up with TRBD1. Germline V gene sequence: CDR1 MNHEY, CDR2 SMNVEV (reference sequence). This CDR3 is built from 16 residues. V was clipped by 8 bases and J by 3 bases; unmatched bases: 15. DNA of the CDR3: TGTGCCAGCGGACCCGGACAGGGTCTATCGAGCTACGAGCAGTACTTC. It yields the protein CASGPGQGLSSYEQYF.

This clonotype was seen repeatedly, ten times or more. The J gene is TRBJ2-3, the V gene TRBV29-1; 10 bases agree with TRBD2. J gave up 3 bases and V 4 bases, and 10 bases lay outside the gene matches. The CDR3 loop spans 16 amino acids. Looked up from germline, CDR1 is SQVTM and CDR2 is ANQGSEA. The CDR3 nucleotides read TGCAGCGTTGGAGGAGGGATAGCGGGGGGAACAGATACGCAGTATTTT. The encoded protein is CSVGGGIAGGTDTQYF.

In its sample, this clonotype was seen many times. The chain links TRBV3-1 to TRBJ2-7, with 12 bases identical to TRBD2. This CDR3 is 16 amino acids long. Germline assignment: CDR1 LGHDT and CDR2 YNNKEL (reference sequence). V lost 1 base to trimming and J lost 2 bases; unmatched junction nucleotides: 3. The CDR3 region has the DNA TGTGCCAGCAGCCAAGTGAGGACTAGCGGGACCTACGAGCAGTACTTC. This encodes CASSQVRTSGTYEQYF.

This clonotype has just a few counts. The chain is built from TRBV4-3 and TRBJ2-3, with 7 bases lining up with TRBD2. This CDR3 is 15 amino acids long. CDR1 is LGHNA and CDR2 is YSLEER in the germline V gene. The ends lost 2 bases at V and 6 bases at J; junction bases unmatched: 8. The CDR3 loop reads CASSQRDYRGDTQYF. The CDR3 region has the DNA TGCGCCAGCAGCCAAAGGGACTATCGGGGGGATACGCAGTATTTT.

There are many counts of this clonotype. The J gene is TRBJ2-1, the V gene TRBV20-1; 8 bases map to TRBD1. The CDR3 length is 15 residues. Trimming cost V 1 base and J 4 bases; bases outside gene matches: 6. Germline values: CDR1 DFQATT, CDR2 SNEGSKA (reference sequence). The CDR3, as DNA: TGCAGTGCTAGAGGCGGAGGGACAGGTTACAATGAGCAGTTCTTC. This translates into CSARGGGTGYNEQFF.

This clonotype was seen ten or more times. V is TRBV4-2 and J is TRBJ1-4; D uncertain. Germline loops: CDR1 LGHNA, CDR2 YNFKEQ. The CDR3 is 14 residues long. Deletions cut 0 bases from V and 0 bases from J, with 2 bases between. CDR3 coding DNA: TGTGCCAGCAGCCAAGACACAACTAATGAAAAACTGTTTTTT. It codes for CASSQDTTNEKLFF.

This clonotype was counted a few times. The rearrangement links TRBV23-1 to TRBJ1-1, with no clear D. TRBV23-1 is annotated as an ORF whose role is uncertain. Trimming stripped 0 bases from V and 1 base from J, with 9 bases between. The CDR3 spans 15 residues. This CDR3 is CASSQSPGPNTEAFF. The CDR3 DNA follows: TGCGCCAGCAGTCAATCGCCAGGACCGAACACTGAAGCTTTCTTT.

This clonotype was observed many times. J is TRBJ2-5 and V is TRBV20-1, with D uncertain. CDR1 is DFQATT and CDR2 is SNEGSKA in the germline V gene (reference sequence). The CDR3 has 13 residues. V dropped 1 base and J dropped 5 bases, with 11 bases sitting between them. In DNA, the CDR3 is TGCAGTGCTAGAGCTCAGCTCGGGGAGACCCAGTACTTC. It specifies CSARAQLGETQYF.

This clonotype was found once. A much bigger clone sits one base away, suggesting this may be a read error. The chain uses TRBV5-1 and TRBJ2-5; the D gene is possibly TRBD1 (5 bases). The CDR3 covers 14 residues. Germline lookup yields CDR1 SGHRS and CDR2 YFSETQ. DNA for the CDR3: TGCGCCAGCAGCTTGGGACAGCGACAAGGGACCCAGTACTTC. As protein: CASSLGQRQGTQYF.

This clonotype was detected ten times or more. The V and J genes are TRBV20-1 and TRBJ2-1; 11 nucleotides match TRBD2. CDR1 is DFQATT, CDR2 SNEGSKA, per germline (reference sequence). This CDR3 is 17 amino acids long. V dropped 4 bases and J dropped 3; count of bases not matched to a gene: 11. In DNA, the CDR3 is TGCAGTGCTAAAGTTGGTAGCGGGGGGGCACGCTACAATGAGCAGTTCTTC. It translates to CSAKVGSGGARYNEQFF.

This clonotype was observed at least ten times. The chain combines TRBV7-2 with TRBJ2-3; TRBD2 is a possible D gene (5 bases). Trimming took off 0 bases at V and 4 bases at J, with 8 bases between the two ends. CDR1 is SGHTA and CDR2 is FQGNSA in the germline V gene. There are 14 residues in the CDR3. In DNA form, the CDR3 reads TGTGCCAGCAGCTTAGCGGGAGTTCCAGATACGCAGTATTTT. Its translation is CASSLAGVPDTQYF.

This clonotype was seen at least ten times. The CDR3: CASSQGVKGYTF. The CDR3 DNA reads TGTGCCAGCAGCCAAGGGGTTAAGGGCTACACCTTC. The chain recombines TRBV3-1 with TRBJ1-2; D is unclear. Trimming removed 1 base from V and 8 bases from J, with 8 bases in between. The germline V gene encodes CDR1 LGHDT and CDR2 YNNKEL (reference sequence). The CDR3 has 12 amino acids.